This T cell receptor beta chain emerged from a study of T cells in Graves' hyperthyroidism and ophthalmopathy. TCR beta CDR3 regions were amplified from RNA. Initially, a first-round RT-PCR of the TCR CDR3 employed the HTBI primer set. TCRdb redid the calling of the multiplex PCR reads with MiXCR, one entry per CDR3 protein. This sample carries about 720,000 distinct CDR3 sequences, about 17% of them seen once, and the ten largest clones take roughly 8%. This clonotype was detected many times. The sequenced material came from blood. This receptor was identified in a man younger than 35 with Graves' hyperthyroidism.

The CDR3 bases are TGCAGTGCTAGCAGGGATGGCTACACCTTC. It encodes CSASRDGYTF. This chain uses TRBV20-1 with TRBJ1-2; tentative D call: TRBD1 (5 bases). The CDR3 runs 10 residues. Germline assignment: CDR1 DFQATT and CDR2 SNEGSKA (reference sequence). The V end was cut by 3 bases, the J end by 6 bases, with 5 bases between.